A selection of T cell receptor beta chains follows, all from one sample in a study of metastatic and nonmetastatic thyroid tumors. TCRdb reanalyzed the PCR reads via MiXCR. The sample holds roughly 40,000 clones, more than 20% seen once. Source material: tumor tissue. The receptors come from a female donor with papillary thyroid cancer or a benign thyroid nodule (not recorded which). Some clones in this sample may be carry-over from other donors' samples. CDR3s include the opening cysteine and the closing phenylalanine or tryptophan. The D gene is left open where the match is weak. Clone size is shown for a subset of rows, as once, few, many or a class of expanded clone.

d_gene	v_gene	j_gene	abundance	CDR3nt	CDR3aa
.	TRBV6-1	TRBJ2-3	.	TGTGCCAGCAGTGAATCGGAGGAGGCAGATACGCAGTATTTT	CASSESEEADTQYF
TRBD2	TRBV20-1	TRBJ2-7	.	TGCAGTGCTAGGGCTGCGGCTAGCGGGAGGGCCGTGACCTCCTACGAGCAGTACTTC	CSARAAASGRAVTSYEQYF
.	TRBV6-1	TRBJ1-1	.	TGTGCCAGCAGGAGGGGGACTGAAGCTTTCTTT	CASRRGTEAFF
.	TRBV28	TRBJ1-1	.	TGTGCCAGCGGAACAGACATGAACACTGAAGCTTTCTTT	CASGTDMNTEAFF
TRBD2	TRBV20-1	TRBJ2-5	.	TGCAGTGCTAGAGGCGGACTAGCGGGAGGCCAAGAGACCCAGTACTTC	CSARGGLAGGQETQYF
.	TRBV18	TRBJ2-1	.	TGTGCCAGCTCACCACGGGCGGGACAGTCCTACAATGAGCAGTTCTTC	CASSPRAGQSYNEQFF
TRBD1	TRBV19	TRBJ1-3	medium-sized	TGTGCCAGTAGTATGGGGACAGACTACAACACCATATATTTT	CASSMGTDYNTIYF
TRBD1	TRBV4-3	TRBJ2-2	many	TGCGCCAGCAGCCTCGACAGGGGGGACACCGGGGAGCTGTTTTTT	CASSLDRGDTGELFF
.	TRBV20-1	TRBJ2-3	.	TGCAGTGCTAGAGATGGGACCAGGGTGGACACAGATACGCAGTATTTT	CSARDGTRVDTDTQYF
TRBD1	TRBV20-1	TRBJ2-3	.	TGCAGTGCTAGAGGGGGACAGGGGTCCCCATCCCCCCACACAGATACGCAGTATTTT	CSARGGQGSPSPHTDTQYF
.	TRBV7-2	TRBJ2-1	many	TGTGCCAGCAGCCGAAGGGAGAGTGAGCAGTTCTTC	CASSRRESEQFF
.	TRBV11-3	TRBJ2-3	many	TGTGCCAGCAGCTTAGGGGGGGACGATACGCAGTATTTT	CASSLGGDDTQYF
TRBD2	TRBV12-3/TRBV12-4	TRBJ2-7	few	TGTGCCAGTCAGGCGGGAGAGGCCTACGAGCAGTACTTC	CASQAGEAYEQYF
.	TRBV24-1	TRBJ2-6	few	TGTGCCACCACCCCGGGGACTGGGGCCAACGTCCTGACTTTC	CATTPGTGANVLTF
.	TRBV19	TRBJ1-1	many	TGTGCCAGTAGTGGTTATGGCCAGCGGAACACTGAAGCTTTCTTT	CASSGYGQRNTEAFF
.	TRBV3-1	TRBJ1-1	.	TGTGCCAGCAGCCAAGGGACATCGGGAGGAGCTTTCTTT	CASSQGTSGGAFF
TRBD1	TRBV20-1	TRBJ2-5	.	TGCAGTGCTCCACCGGGACAGGGATCCCAAGAGACCCAGTACTTC	CSAPPGQGSQETQYF
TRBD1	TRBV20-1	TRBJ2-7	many	TGCAGTGCGCCTCCCGGGACAGGGGGCGCCTACGAGCAGTACTTC	CSAPPGTGGAYEQYF
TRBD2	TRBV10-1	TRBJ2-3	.	TGCGTCAGCAACCGGGAGGGCGCGACAGATACGCAGTATTTT	CVSNREGATDTQYF
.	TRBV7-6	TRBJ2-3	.	TGTGCCAGCAGCTCTAGGATAACAGATACGCAGTATTTT	CASSSRITDTQYF
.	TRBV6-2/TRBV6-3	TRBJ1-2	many	TGTGCCAGCAGTTACTCCACCCCTCTTTGGGGCGGCTACACCTTC	CASSYSTPLWGGYTF
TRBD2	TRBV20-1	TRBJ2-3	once	TGCAGTGCTTCTATAGCGGGAGGGCATATTACCGAGGTCGTCACAGATACGCAGTATTTT	CSASIAGGHITEVVTDTQYF
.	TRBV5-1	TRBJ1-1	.	TGCGCCAGCAGCTCGACAGAAAACACTGAAGCTTTCTTT	CASSSTENTEAFF
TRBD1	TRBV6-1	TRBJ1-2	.	TGTGCCAGCAGTCCAGGACAGGGGTCGTCCTATGGCTACACCTTC	CASSPGQGSSYGYTF